These 25 T cell receptor beta chains share one sample of origin, sequenced in a study of blood T cell repertoires in COVID-19. TCRdb keeps only in-frame clones here, not all; method: immunoSEQ multiplex PCR. The sample carries about 500,000 clones, approximately 89% recorded once. What was sequenced was peripheral blood. The receptors were gathered from a man between 18 and 35 years old with COVID-19, enrolled during active disease.

This clone was picked up a small number of times. The V gene is TRBV4-2, the J gene TRBJ1-1; D perhaps matches TRBD1 (5 bases). The CDR3 spans 13 residues. CDR1 is LGHNA and CDR2 is YNFKEQ in the germline V gene. V lost 5 bases to trimming and J lost 0 bases, with 7 bases between them. In nucleotides, the CDR3 is TGTGCCAGCAGCACAGGACTGAACACTGAAGCTTTCTTT. This encodes CASSTGLNTEAFF.

V is TRBV6-1 and J is TRBJ2-7; TRBD1 agrees at 8 bases. The germline CDR1 and CDR2 sequences are MNHNS and SASEGT. The CDR3 runs to 15 residues. Trimming took 1 base from V and 3 from J; bases not matched to a gene: 5. The CDR3 is CASSEEQGEFYEQYF. CDR3 in DNA: TGTGCCAGCAGTGAAGAACAGGGGGAGTTCTACGAGCAGTACTTC.

With regard to this clone: This same CDR3 is encoded by further DNA sequences in the sample. This sequence joins TRBV6-5 and TRBJ2-7; D remains ambiguous. The CDR3 is 13 amino acids. V shed 6 bases and J shed 1 base, with 10 bases lying between them. Germline values: CDR1 MNHEY, CDR2 SVGAGI. In nucleotides, the CDR3 is TGTGCCAGCAGCCCCGACACTTCCTACGAGCAGTACTTC. Translated: CASSPDTSYEQYF.

V is TRBV5-1 and J is TRBJ2-7, with TRBD1 matching 9 bases. With 4 bases clipped from V and 2 bases from J, the junction kept 7 bases outside the gene matches. CDR1 is SGHRS, CDR2 YFSETQ, per germline. The CDR3 has 15 residues. This chain's CDR3 is CASSPGQGLPYEQYF. CDR3 DNA: TGCGCCAGCAGCCCTGGACAGGGGCTCCCCTACGAGCAGTACTTC.

The gene calls are TRBV30 and TRBJ2-5, with TRBD2 matching over 11 bases. The CDR3 is 16 residues long. V was pared by 2 bases and J by 3 bases, with 8 bases of the junction left unmatched. Germline CDR1 is GTSNPN and CDR2 is SVGIG (reference sequence). The CDR3 protein is CAWSWVAGGRKETQYF. CDR3 in DNA: TGTGCCTGGAGTTGGGTAGCGGGAGGGAGGAAAGAGACCCAGTACTTC.

The V call is TRBV6-6, the J call TRBJ1-4; no reliable D call. Germline CDR1 reads MNHNY; CDR2 reads SVGAGI (reference sequence). Trimming shortened V by 0 bases and J by 5 bases, and 10 bases separated the two germline ends. The CDR3 extends over 15 amino acids. CDR3 DNA sequence: TGTGCCAGCAGTTACTCTACCGGGTCAAATGAAAAACTGTTTTTT. The encoded protein is CASSYSTGSNEKLFF.

The V and J genes are TRBV2 and TRBJ1-2; TRBD1 matches 8 bases. Trimming cost V 5 bases and J 4 bases; bases outside gene matches: 9. Germline-derived CDR1 and CDR2 are SNHLY and FYNNEI. CDR3 length: 15 residues. The chain's CDR3 is CASSPQGAPSYGYTF. CDR3 nucleotides: TGTGCCAGCAGTCCCCAGGGGGCGCCGAGCTATGGCTACACCTTC.

The genes are TRBV9 and TRBJ2-2; D not certain. Trimming removed 3 bases at V and 3 bases at J, with 9 bases between. This CDR3 contains 14 residues. The germline V gene encodes CDR1 SGDLS and CDR2 YYNGEE. This CDR3 is CASSASRHTGELFF. CDR3 nucleotides: TGTGCCAGCAGCGCCTCTAGGCACACCGGGGAGCTGTTTTTT.

The gene calls are TRBV19 and TRBJ1-1; 7 bases agree with TRBD1. From germline, CDR1 is LNHDA and CDR2 SQIVND (reference sequence). V lost 9 bases to trimming and J lost 0 bases; unmatched junction nucleotides: 10. The CDR3 has 15 residues. CDR3 loop: CASLGQKFMNTEAFF. The CDR3, as DNA: TGTGCCAGCCTGGGACAGAAGTTCATGAACACTGAAGCTTTCTTT.

This clone was seen more than once but under ten times. V and J are TRBV30 and TRBJ1-5, with D possibly TRBD1 on 6 matching bases. The CDR3 is 12 residues long. Looked up from germline, CDR1 is GTSNPN and CDR2 is SVGIG (reference sequence). Trimming left V 3 bases short and J 8 bases short, with 11 bases between. The CDR3, as DNA: TGTGCCTGGAGGGACAGAGGGGAGCCCCAGCATTTT. Translated, it gives CAWRDRGEPQHF.

The chain is built from TRBV6-5 and TRBJ2-7; 9 positions agree with TRBD1. Germline V lookup: CDR1 MNHEY, CDR2 SVGAGI. V gave up 4 bases and J gave up 6 bases; unmatched junction bases: 4. There are 13 residues in the CDR3. CDR3 in DNA: TGTGCCAGCAGTTGGGGACAGGGTGGCGAGCAGTACTTC. Its translation is CASSWGQGGEQYF.

The CDR3 sequence is CATSGSGAETQYF. The CDR3 DNA reads as TGTGCCACCAGTGGGTCAGGGGCGGAGACCCAGTACTTC. This rearrangement joins TRBV24-1 to TRBJ2-5; TRBD1 is a possible D gene (6 bases). The CDR3 spans 13 residues. The V gene's germline CDR1 is KGHDR and CDR2 SFDVKD. The V and J ends lost 5 bases and 5 bases respectively, with 11 bases between them.

The V call is TRBV29-1, the J call TRBJ1-1; a weak D match, TRBD1 (5 bases). V was pared by 7 bases and J by 6 bases, with 15 bases between. CDR3 length: 12 amino acids. Per germline, CDR1 SQVTM and CDR2 ANQGSEA. CDR3 amino acids: CSALRGGAEAFF. The CDR3 nucleotides read TGCAGCGCCCTCCGGGGAGGGGCTGAAGCTTTCTTT.

This chain connects TRBV7-6 to TRBJ2-3, with 11 bases matching TRBD2. Germline V gives CDR1 SGHVS, CDR2 FNYEAQ. This CDR3 has 17 amino acids. The junction had 6 bases not matched to a gene; V was cut back by 2 bases and J by 2 bases. The CDR3 region is CASSLQGTSGNTDTQYF. CDR3 nucleotide sequence: TGTGCCAGCAGCTTACAGGGGACTAGCGGAAACACAGATACGCAGTATTTT. The whole variable domain, filled in from reference TRBV7-6 and TRBJ2-3, reads GAGVSQSPRYKVTKRGQDVALRCDPISGHVSLYWYRQALGQGPEFLTYFNYEAQQDKSGLPNDRFSAERPEGSISTLTIQRTEQRDSAMYRCASSLQGTSGNTDTQYFGPGTRLTVL.

The chain's CDR3 is CASSGDLAGGIGREQFF. The CDR3 DNA follows: TGTGCCAGCAGTGGGGACCTAGCGGGAGGGATTGGCAGGGAGCAGTTCTTC. This rearrangement joins TRBV6-1 to TRBJ2-1; 12 bases are a match to TRBD2. This CDR3 region has 17 residues. The germline V gene has CDR1 MNHNS and CDR2 SASEGT. V shed 4 bases, J shed 10 bases, and the junction held 14 bases outside the gene matches.

The chain recombines TRBV7-9 with TRBJ2-7; the match to TRBD2 covers 8 bases. This CDR3 is 16 amino acids long. Looked up from germline, CDR1 is SEHNR and CDR2 is FQNEAQ (reference sequence). V was clipped by 5 bases and J by 4 bases; unmatched bases: 13. The CDR3 loop is CASSPLRAGDAYEQYF. Here the CDR3 DNA reads TGTGCCAGCAGCCCCCTCAGAGCGGGAGATGCTTACGAGCAGTACTTC.

The chain joins TRBV3-1 (or the pseudogene TRBV3-2) to TRBJ1-5, with D tentatively TRBD1 (5 bases). V shed 3 bases and J shed 3 bases, with 9 bases lying between them. Germline CDR1 and CDR2: LGHDT and YNNKEL (reference sequence). The CDR3 totals 14 residues. As DNA, the CDR3 is TGTGCCAGCAGCCATGGGGGGAACAATCAGCCCCAGCATTTT. It translates to CASSHGGNNQPQHF.

The genes are TRBV4-1 and TRBJ1-1; 9 bases agree with TRBD1. There are 15 residues in the CDR3. V shed 4 bases, J shed 0 bases, and the junction held 3 bases outside the gene matches. The germline gives CDR1 MGHRA, CDR2 YSYEKL. CDR3 DNA: TGCGCCAGCAGCCGGGGGACAGGGCTGAACACTGAAGCTTTCTTT. As protein: CASSRGTGLNTEAFF.

V usage is TRBV6-5 and J usage is TRBJ2-1; 9 bases fit TRBD2. Germline-derived CDR1 and CDR2 are MNHEY and SVGAGI. The CDR3 totals 13 residues. J gave up 3 bases and V 6 bases, and 0 bases lay outside the gene matches. DNA for the CDR3: TGTGCCAGCAGACTAGCGGGCTACAATGAGCAGTTCTTC. This encodes CASRLAGYNEQFF.

V and J are TRBV25-1 and TRBJ1-1, with D perhaps TRBD1 (5 bases). Germline CDR1 and CDR2: MGHDK and SYGVNS. There are 15 residues in the CDR3. Trimming took off 3 bases at V and 4 bases at J, with 15 bases between the two ends. The CDR3 region has the DNA TGTGCCAGCAGTGACCGAAGCGGGGGGTTCACTGAAGCTTTCTTT. Its protein is CASSDRSGGFTEAFF.

The chain recombines TRBV7-9 with TRBJ2-2; 11 bases map to TRBD2. The germline V gene encodes CDR1 SEHNR and CDR2 FQNEAQ (reference sequence). V gave up 4 bases and J gave up 6 bases; unmatched junction bases: 4. CDR3 length equals 15 residues. The CDR3 coding sequence is TGTGCCAGCAGCTGGTTAGCGGGAGGGGCCGGGGAGCTGTTTTTT. Encoded protein: CASSWLAGGAGELFF.

The chain employs TRBV2 and TRBJ2-5; 10 nucleotides match TRBD1. Losses at the gene ends were 6 bases for V and 4 bases for J; bases not matched to a gene: 2. Germline V gene lookup returns CDR1 SNHLY and CDR2 FYNNEI. This CDR3 region has 13 residues. The CDR3 DNA is TGTGCCAGCAGGGACAGGGGGGGAGAGACCCAGTACTTC. This translates into CASRDRGGETQYF.

The V call is TRBV2, the J call TRBJ2-7; perhaps TRBD2 as D (5 bases). Trimming stripped 1 base from V and 6 bases from J, with 10 bases between. This CDR3 has 13 amino acids. Germline assignment: CDR1 SNHLY and CDR2 FYNNEI. CDR3 in DNA: TGTGCCAGCAGTGAAGGGGAGTTCGGCGAGCAGTACTTC. The encoded protein is CASSEGEFGEQYF.

The CDR3 region is CAQRRAGTNYGYTF. CDR3 bases: TGTGCCCAAAGGAGGGCCGGAACCAACTATGGCTACACCTTC. This chain joins TRBV30 and TRBJ1-2, with no clear D. Germline V lookup: CDR1 GTSNPN, CDR2 SVGIG (reference sequence). The V gene lost 8 bases and the J gene lost 2 bases, with 18 bases spanning the gap. This CDR3 spans 14 amino acids.

This chain joins TRBV6-5 and TRBJ2-2; D possibly corresponds to TRBD2 (6 bases). The CDR3 sequence is 14 residues long. Trimming cost V 6 bases and J 8 bases, with 16 bases left between them. Looked up from germline, CDR1 is MNHEY and CDR2 is SVGAGI. The CDR3: CASRSGTPLGELFF. The CDR3 region has the DNA TGTGCCAGCAGGTCCGGGACTCCCCTAGGGGAGCTGTTTTTT.